The 6 T cell receptor beta chains below come from one sample, sequenced in a study of molecular identifiers for immune sequencing clone quantification. TCRdb analysed the PCR reads with MiXCR anew, one entry per CDR3 protein. The repertoire holds approximately 590,000 distinct CDR3 sequences, with about 25% as singletons. The specimen sequenced was naive CD8+ T cells from blood, with Jurkat cell RNA spiked in. Specified subset: FACS-sorted CD8+CD4-CCR7+CD45RA+ naive T cells. Receptor source: a human donor in good health. Some libraries in this study had Jurkat cell RNA spiked in.

The chain carries TRBV3-1 and TRBJ2-2, with 7 bases lining up with TRBD1. The CDR3 is 16 residues long. J lost 6 bases, V lost 2 bases, and 9 bases had no gene match. Germline-derived CDR1 and CDR2 are LGHDT and YNNKEL (reference sequence). The CDR3 region is CASSQKRAGGPGELFF. CDR3 nucleotides: TGTGCCAGCAGCCAAAAACGGGCAGGGGGACCCGGGGAGCTGTTTTTT.

This clonotype was detected ten times or more. The germline gene is not matched at one end of the junction; a read error may be the cause. This sequence joins TRBV30 and TRBJ2-5, with 7 bases matching TRBD1. The germline V gene encodes CDR1 GTSNPN and CDR2 SVGIG (reference sequence). CDR3 size: 11 residues. The CDR3 nucleotides are TGTGCCTGGAGTGCAACCGGGACAGCCATCTTC. It is translated as CAWSATGTAIF.

As regards this clonotype: This may stem from a read error, because a much larger clone lies one nucleotide away. The V gene is TRBV27, the J gene TRBJ2-1; D uncertain. CDR1 is MNHEY and CDR2 is SMNVEV in the germline V gene (reference sequence). V lost 6 bases, J lost 3 bases, and 15 bases lay in between. The CDR3 sequence is 15 residues long. The CDR3 region has the DNA TGTGCCAGCAGCCCGACGATATTGCTCTACAATGAGCAGTTCTTC. Protein sequence: CASSPTILLYNEQFF.

As concerns this clonotype: This may be a read error: a much more frequent sequence differs by one nucleotide. This rearrangement joins TRBV3-1 to TRBJ2-5; possible D gene TRBD2, 5 bases. The germline V and J ends were trimmed by 4 bases and 0 bases, with 18 bases remaining between them. Germline V gene lookup returns CDR1 LGHDT and CDR2 YNNKEL (reference sequence). The CDR3 has 17 residues. CDR3 region: CASSREPELGNQETQYF. The CDR3 region has the DNA TGTGCCAGCAGCCGAGAGCCGGAACTAGGGAACCAAGAGACCCAGTACTTC.

Concerning this clonotype: A much bigger clone sits one base away, suggesting this may be a read error. J is TRBJ1-1 and V is TRBV7-6, with TRBD1 as a possible D gene (5 bases). Trimming took off 3 bases at V and 0 bases at J, with 14 bases between the two ends. Germline V gene lookup returns CDR1 SGHVS and CDR2 FNYEAQ. The CDR3 runs 16 residues. CDR3: CASSLQPRGMNTEAFF. DNA for the CDR3: TGTGCCAGCAGCTTGCAGCCACGGGGGATGAACACTGAAGCTTTCTTT.

This clonotype was found a few times. The chain has TRBV20-1 and TRBJ2-5, with D tentatively TRBD1 or TRBD2 (7 bases each). The CDR3 loop spans 16 amino acids. V dropped 1 base and J dropped 3 bases, with 18 bases sitting between them. The V gene's germline CDR1 is DFQATT and CDR2 SNEGSKA (reference sequence). The CDR3 DNA reads as TGCAGTGCTAGAGGGCCCCCGACAGGGAGGGAAGAGACCCAGTACTTC. Translating it yields CSARGPPTGREETQYF.